The rows below give T cell receptor beta chains drawn from one sample of a study of post-analysis software for immune sequencing data. A single record per CDR3 protein comes from TCRdb applying MiXCR to the PCR reads. Seen here are around 710,000 distinct CDR3 sequences, around 42% observed once, and the top ten hold 4.9%. Sequenced: blood. The source is a girl under 18 with multiple sclerosis. The CDR3 runs from the conserved cysteine through the conserved F or W. The D gene is left open where the match is weak. Expanded clones get a size class; other rows say once, few or many, or leave the size out.

V gene	clone size	J gene	D gene	CDR3 protein	CDR3 DNA
TRBV7-9	.	TRBJ2-1	.	CASSLAFGVNEQFF	TGTGCCAGTAGCTTAGCGTTCGGGGTGAATGAGCAGTTCTTC
TRBV3-1	.	TRBJ2-1	.	CASSQGSGASPYNEQFF	TGTGCCAGCAGCCAAGGCTCTGGGGCTAGCCCCTACAATGAGCAGTTCTTC
TRBV19	.	TRBJ1-1	.	CASITPDDTEAFF	TGTGCCAGTATTACGCCGGACGACACTGAAGCTTTCTTT
TRBV5-8	few	TRBJ2-7	.	CASSLAGSEYEQYF	TGTGCCAGCAGCTTGGCCGGGAGCGAGTACGAGCAGTACTTC
TRBV25-1	.	TRBJ1-5	.	CASSADGLQPQHF	TGTGCCAGCAGCGCGGACGGCCTTCAGCCCCAGCATTTT
TRBV24-1	few	TRBJ1-2	.	CATSDFDRPPSYTF	TGTGCCACCAGTGATTTCGACAGGCCACCTTCCTACACCTTC
TRBV27	.	TRBJ1-5	.	CASSTDLGQPQHF	TGTGCCAGCAGTACGGACCTGGGTCAGCCCCAGCATTTT
TRBV7-2	.	TRBJ2-7	TRBD2	CASSPEAGDPYEQYF	TGTGCCAGCAGCCCGGAAGCGGGAGATCCCTACGAGCAGTACTTC
TRBV12-3/TRBV12-4	.	TRBJ2-7	.	CASSLSVEVYEQYF	TGTGCCAGCAGTTTAAGTGTGGAGGTCTACGAGCAGTACTTC
TRBV2	.	TRBJ2-4	TRBD1	CASGDRAVGAKNIQYF	TGTGCCAGCGGGGACAGGGCCGTGGGGGCCAAAAACATTCAGTACTTC
TRBV6-6	.	TRBJ2-1	TRBD2	CASSLTSGTVSEQFF	TGTGCCAGCAGTTTGACTAGCGGGACCGTAAGTGAGCAGTTCTTC
TRBV5-5	.	TRBJ2-3	TRBD2	CASSSLSSGATDTQYF	TGTGCCAGCAGCTCTCTTTCTAGCGGAGCCACAGATACGCAGTATTTT
TRBV29-1	.	TRBJ1-2	TRBD1	CSVYRGSGGYTF	TGCAGCGTTTACAGGGGATCGGGAGGCTACACCTTC
TRBV13	.	TRBJ2-5	.	CASSPEKGQETQYF	TGTGCCAGCAGCCCCGAGAAGGGGCAAGAGACCCAGTACTTC
TRBV11-2	.	TRBJ2-2	TRBD2	CASSLVNSGRVGGELFF	TGTGCCAGCAGCTTAGTTAATAGCGGGAGGGTCGGCGGGGAGCTGTTTTTT
TRBV9	.	TRBJ2-1	.	CASSVGGTSSYNEQFF	TGTGCCAGCAGCGTAGGCGGGACGAGCTCCTACAATGAGCAGTTCTTC
TRBV2	.	TRBJ2-7	.	CASSVEAYSYEQYF	TGTGCCAGCAGTGTAGAGGCATACTCCTACGAGCAGTACTTC
TRBV18	.	TRBJ2-5	.	CASSPGQEPGVAQYF	TGTGCCAGCTCGCCAGGACAGGAGCCGGGGGTGGCCCAGTACTTC
TRBV29-1	few	TRBJ1-2	.	CSVVGRTNYGYTF	TGCAGCGTTGTGGGCAGGACCAACTATGGCTACACCTTC
TRBV12-3/TRBV12-4	.	TRBJ2-1	TRBD2	CASSKSLLTSSKPYNEQFF	TGTGCCAGCAGTAAATCCCTATTGACTAGCTCCAAACCCTACAATGAGCAGTTCTTC
TRBV3-1	.	TRBJ2-5	TRBD1	CASSQDGTGYQETQYF	TGTGCCAGCAGCCAAGACGGGACAGGTTACCAAGAGACCCAGTACTTC
TRBV12-3/TRBV12-4	.	TRBJ2-7	TRBD1	CASSTPGQGVYEQYF	TGTGCCAGCAGCACACCGGGACAGGGGGTCTACGAGCAGTACTTC
TRBV20-1	few	TRBJ2-5	.	CSADNRVLGRETQYF	TGCAGTGCTGACAACAGGGTCTTGGGTCGAGAGACCCAGTACTTC
TRBV5-1	many	TRBJ2-1	TRBD2	CASRLAGTYNEQFF	TGCGCCAGCAGACTAGCGGGTACCTACAATGAGCAGTTCTTC
TRBV6-5	few	TRBJ1-1	.	CASSYSAMNTEAFF	TGTGCCAGCAGTTACTCTGCAATGAACACTGAAGCTTTCTTT
TRBV30	.	TRBJ1-1	.	CAWSVSRGEAFF	TGTGCCTGGAGTGTATCCCGGGGGGAAGCTTTCTTT
TRBV28	.	TRBJ2-7	TRBD1	CASSSRDRGYDEQYF	TGTGCCAGCAGCAGCCGGGACAGGGGATACGACGAGCAGTACTTC
TRBV7-6	few	TRBJ2-3	.	CASSLDLLDTQYF	TGTGCCAGCAGCTTAGACCTCCTAGATACGCAGTATTTT
TRBV7-3	.	TRBJ1-4	.	CASSSPWGMGEKLFF	TGTGCCAGCAGCTCCCCGTGGGGGATGGGGGAAAAACTGTTTTTT
TRBV12-3/TRBV12-4	.	TRBJ2-1	TRBD2	CASSFLAGGLLSYNEQFF	TGTGCCAGCAGTTTCCTAGCGGGAGGGCTCCTATCCTACAATGAGCAGTTCTTC
TRBV7-9	few	TRBJ1-1	TRBD1	CASSFLDRYTEAFF	TGTGCCAGCAGCTTTTTGGACAGGTACACTGAAGCTTTCTTT
TRBV4-1	once	TRBJ2-3	TRBD2	CASGPGLAVGDTQYF	TGCGCCAGCGGGCCGGGACTAGCGGTAGGGGATACGCAGTATTTT
TRBV28	.	TRBJ2-7	.	CASGQINYEQYF	TGTGCCAGCGGACAGATTAATTACGAGCAGTACTTC
TRBV24-1	few	TRBJ2-1	.	CATSDSGPFSYNEQFF	TGTGCCACCAGTGATTCGGGACCTTTCTCCTACAATGAGCAGTTCTTC
TRBV5-1	.	TRBJ2-3	TRBD1	CTSSLRGQGLADTQYF	TGCACCAGCAGCTTGAGGGGACAGGGGTTGGCAGATACGCAGTATTTT
TRBV6-5	.	TRBJ2-5	.	CASSYSISTVKETQYF	TGTGCCAGCAGTTACTCGATTTCCACAGTGAAAGAGACCCAGTACTTC
TRBV29-1	.	TRBJ1-1	.	CSVDTAQNTEAFF	TGCAGCGTTGATACGGCTCAGAACACTGAAGCTTTCTTT
TRBV5-1	.	TRBJ2-7	TRBD1	CASSRRTGDEQYF	TGCGCCAGCAGCCGTAGGACAGGCGACGAGCAGTACTTC
TRBV15	few	TRBJ1-2	.	CATSRDRHYGYTF	TGTGCCACCAGCAGGGACAGACACTATGGCTACACCTTC
TRBV5-1	.	TRBJ2-4	.	CASSLVGTGEQYF	TGCGCCAGCAGCTTGGTCGGGACCGGGGAGCAGTACTTC
TRBV5-1	few	TRBJ2-5	.	CASSRADQYQETQYF	TGCGCCAGCAGCCGCGCGGACCAGTACCAAGAGACCCAGTACTTC
TRBV5-5	.	TRBJ1-2	TRBD1	CASTGTDYGYTF	TGTGCCAGTACCGGGACAGACTATGGCTACACCTTC
TRBV7-2	.	TRBJ1-6	.	CASSLGVGDSYNSPLHF	TGTGCCAGCAGCTTAGGAGTCGGAGACTCCTATAATTCACCCCTCCACTTT
TRBV12-3/TRBV12-4	.	TRBJ1-1	TRBD1	CASSLTGGGRTEAFF	TGTGCCAGCAGTTTAACAGGGGGTGGGAGGACTGAAGCTTTCTTT
TRBV12-3/TRBV12-4	.	TRBJ1-2	TRBD1	CASSLNLGRGLGYGYTF	TGTGCCAGCAGTTTAAATTTGGGGAGGGGGCTAGGCTATGGCTACACCTTC
TRBV7-6	.	TRBJ1-1	.	CASSLLRLGNTEAFF	TGTGCCAGCAGCTTACTCAGGTTGGGGAACACTGAAGCTTTCTTT
TRBV2	.	TRBJ2-1	TRBD2	CASSVLAGGKQFF	TGTGCCAGCAGTGTATTAGCGGGAGGTAAACAGTTCTTC
TRBV12-3/TRBV12-4	.	TRBJ1-2	.	CASRGLTGYTF	TGTGCCAGCAGGGGACTTACTGGCTACACCTTC
TRBV4-3	few	TRBJ1-2	TRBD1	CASSHDQTGGYGYTF	TGCGCCAGCAGCCACGATCAGACAGGGGGCTATGGCTACACCTTC
TRBV6-1	.	TRBJ2-1	TRBD2	CAAGRNSYNEQFF	TGTGCCGCCGGGAGGAACTCCTACAATGAGCAGTTCTTC
TRBV5-1	.	TRBJ2-3	TRBD2	CASSPRTSRSTDTQYF	TGCGCCAGCAGCCCCAGGACTAGCAGAAGCACAGATACGCAGTATTTT
TRBV2	.	TRBJ2-1	TRBD2	CASSELAGYNEQFF	TGTGCCAGCAGTGAACTAGCGGGTTACAATGAGCAGTTCTTC
TRBV29-1	.	TRBJ1-1	TRBD1	CSVLKAGGAFF	TGCAGCGTCCTGAAGGCAGGGGGAGCTTTCTTT
TRBV18	.	TRBJ2-7	.	CASSHESTSSYEQYF	TGTGCCAGCTCACACGAGTCGACTAGCTCCTACGAGCAGTACTTC
TRBV6-5	.	TRBJ2-1	.	CASRRGQLSYNEQFF	TGTGCCAGCAGACGCGGACAGCTCTCCTACAATGAGCAGTTCTTC
TRBV28	few	TRBJ2-5	.	CASRFQGSGGETQYF	TGTGCCAGCAGATTCCAGGGGTCTGGGGGAGAGACCCAGTACTTC
TRBV5-1	.	TRBJ1-1	TRBD1	CANSLGGQGATEAFF	TGCGCCAACAGCTTGGGGGGACAGGGGGCCACTGAAGCTTTCTTT
TRBV29-1	.	TRBJ1-2	.	CSVEGVGNYGYTF	TGCAGCGTTGAGGGGGTTGGCAACTATGGCTACACCTTC
TRBV20-1	few	TRBJ1-6	.	CSARVGQLGNSPLHF	TGCAGTGCTAGAGTGGGGCAGCTGGGTAATTCACCCCTCCACTTT
TRBV12-3/TRBV12-4	.	TRBJ2-3	TRBD2	CASSPSPSGGRTDTQYF	TGTGCCAGCAGTCCCTCCCCTAGCGGGGGGCGCACAGATACGCAGTATTTT